The 12 T cell receptor beta chains below were found in one sample sequenced in a study of blood T cells in healthy people across ages. Primers used in a second PCR of about 7 to 12 cycles were a sample-barcoded 5' primer and a J-beta primer mix. TCRdb reanalysed the 5' RACE reads using MiXCR and keeps one entry per CDR3 protein. This sample has around 1,000,000 distinct CDR3 sequences, with around 27% found just once. The same sample was also used in a study of T cells of mothers and their children.

The sample comprised blood. These receptors originate from a girl aged 2 to 10 in good health.

The chain uses TRBV7-9 and TRBJ2-4; D is unclear. The germline gives CDR1 SEHNR, CDR2 FQNEAQ (reference sequence). CDR3 length: 16 amino acids. V lost 4 bases to trimming and J lost 3 bases, with 16 bases between them. The CDR3 sequence: CASSSSRVYDKNIQYF. The CDR3 DNA is TGTGCCAGCAGCTCCTCTCGGGTGTACGACAAAAACATTCAGTACTTC.

The J gene is TRBJ1-6, the V gene TRBV5-1; perhaps TRBD1 as D (5 bases). The V gene's germline CDR1 is SGHRS and CDR2 YFSETQ. V was trimmed by 1 base and J by 6 bases, leaving 11 bases between them. The CDR3 covers 15 residues. CDR3 residues: CASSLLGDLNSPLHF. For the CDR3, the DNA is TGCGCCAGCAGCTTGCTTGGGGACCTTAATTCACCCCTCCACTTT.

This clonotype showed up just once. The V gene is TRBV20-1, the J gene TRBJ2-1, with 7 bases matching TRBD2. The CDR3 runs 16 residues. With 0 bases clipped from V and 2 bases from J, the junction kept 7 bases outside the gene matches. Germline V gene lookup returns CDR1 DFQATT and CDR2 SNEGSKA (reference sequence). CDR3 protein: CSARDMAGTTYNEQFF. The CDR3 bases are TGCAGTGCTAGAGATATGGCGGGGACTACCTACAATGAGCAGTTCTTC.

This chain links TRBV6-5 with TRBJ2-3, with 7 bases aligning to TRBD1. The V segment lost 4 bases and the J segment 5 bases; nucleotides outside the gene matches: 3. CDR1 is MNHEY and CDR2 is SVGAGI in the germline V gene. The CDR3 consists of 13 residues. CDR3 protein: CASSSTGEDTQYF. The CDR3 DNA reads as TGTGCCAGCAGTTCTACAGGGGAAGATACGCAGTATTTT.

The gene calls are TRBV6-6 and TRBJ1-6; D is ambiguous. The CDR3 is made up of 13 amino acids. V was cut by 0 bases and J by 9 bases, with 6 bases left in between. Germline V gene sequence: CDR1 MNHNY, CDR2 SVGAGI (reference sequence). CDR3 in DNA: TGTGCCAGCAGTTACTCGCAGTTTTCACCCCTCCACTTT. This gives the protein CASSYSQFSPLHF.

This chain connects TRBV2 to TRBJ2-5; D call uncertain. The germline V and J ends were trimmed by 8 bases and 12 bases, with 19 bases remaining between them. This CDR3 spans 12 amino acids. Germline V gene data show CDR1 as SNHLY and CDR2 as FYNNEI. The CDR3: CASLTPTSVKYF. The CDR3 DNA sequence: TGTGCCAGCCTTACACCCACCTCGGTCAAGTACTTC.

This clonotype was seen only a few times. V and J are TRBV6-2 or TRBV6-3 and TRBJ1-2, with unresolved D. Germline V gives CDR1 MNHEY, CDR2 SVGEGT. Trimming removed 10 bases from V and 1 base from J, with 13 bases in between. The CDR3 covers 13 residues. CDR3 nucleotide sequence: TGTGCCACCTTAAAGGACTTTAACTATGGCTACACCTTC. Translation: CATLKDFNYGYTF.

This clonotype was counted only a few times. A much larger clone sits a single nucleotide away, making a read error possible. This chain uses TRBV28 with TRBJ1-1; TRBD1 might be the D (6 bases). The CDR3 totals 14 residues. CDR1 MDHEN and CDR2 SYDVKM come from the germline V gene. The CDR3 nucleotides are TGTGACAGCAGTCCTCACAGGGAGAACACTGAAGCTTTCTTT. This gives the protein CDSSPHRENTEAFF.

This clonotype was seen only a few times. The rearrangement uses TRBV12-3 or TRBV12-4 and TRBJ1-4, with D perhaps matching TRBD1 (5 bases). This CDR3 is 16 amino acids long. V dropped 3 bases and J dropped 5 bases, with 16 bases sitting between them. This CDR3 reads CASSFSAGRTNEKLFF. DNA of the CDR3: TGTGCCAGCAGTTTCTCGGCGGGGAGGACAAATGAAAAACTGTTTTTT.

The chain uses TRBV12-3 or TRBV12-4 and TRBJ2-1, with D uncertain. The CDR3 totals 14 residues. V shed 4 bases and J shed 8 bases, with 15 bases lying between them. CDR3 sequence reads: CASSWLGSSDEQFF. The CDR3 DNA reads TGTGCCAGCAGTTGGCTAGGTTCGTCGGATGAGCAGTTCTTC.

This clonotype was picked up a small number of times. The gene calls are TRBV12-3 or TRBV12-4 and TRBJ1-4; D call uncertain. Between the trimmed V and J ends, which lost 5 bases and 0 bases, there was a span of 16 bases. CDR3 size: 17 residues. This chain's CDR3 is CASSLRTTWATNEKLFF. The CDR3 DNA sequence: TGTGCCAGCAGTCTGCGAACCACGTGGGCAACTAATGAAAAACTGTTTTTT.

This clonotype turned up a few times. The chain has TRBV7-2 and TRBJ2-4, with TRBD2 matching 8 bases. V was clipped by 8 bases and J by 0 bases; unmatched bases: 12. The CDR3 contains 17 residues. Germline-derived CDR1 and CDR2 are SGHTA and FQGNSA. In DNA, the CDR3 is TGTGCCAGCCCCGGGGGGGCGCTTAAGCTAGCCAAAAACATTCAGTACTTC. This encodes CASPGGALKLAKNIQYF.